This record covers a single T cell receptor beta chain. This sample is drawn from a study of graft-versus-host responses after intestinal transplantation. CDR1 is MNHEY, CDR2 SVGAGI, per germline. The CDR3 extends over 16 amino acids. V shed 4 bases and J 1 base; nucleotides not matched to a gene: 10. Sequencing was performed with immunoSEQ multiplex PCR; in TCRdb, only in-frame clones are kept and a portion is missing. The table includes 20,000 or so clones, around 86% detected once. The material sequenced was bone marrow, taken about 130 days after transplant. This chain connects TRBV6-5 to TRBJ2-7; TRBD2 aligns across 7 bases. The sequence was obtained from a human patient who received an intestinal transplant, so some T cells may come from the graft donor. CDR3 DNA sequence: TGTGCCAGCAGTTTTCTCCGGGCTAGCGGTTCCTACGAGCAGTACTTC. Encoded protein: CASSFLRASGSYEQYF.